What follows are 19 T cell receptor beta chains derived from one specimen sequenced in a study of shared clonotypes between healthy human individuals. Sequenced by immunoSEQ multiplex PCR; TCRdb stores in-frame clones only, minus some. The sample has roughly 500,000 clones; around 74% are singletons. The sequenced material came from PBMCs. These receptors originate from a woman between 40 and 55 years old in good health. Some clones in this sample may be carry-over from other donors' samples.

J is TRBJ1-5 and V is TRBV28, with no clear D. From germline, CDR1 is MDHEN and CDR2 SYDVKM. The V and J ends lost 7 bases and 0 bases respectively, with 13 bases between them. CDR3 length: 15 amino acids. The DNA for the CDR3 is TGTGCCAGCAAGAGGCGAAGTGATAGCAATCAGCCCCAGCATTTT. Translation gives CASKRRSDSNQPQHF.

A single count supports this clone. This chain joins TRBV2 and TRBJ1-4; no clear D. Trimming removed 8 bases at V and 5 bases at J, with 9 bases between. The CDR3 is 12 amino acids. Looked up from germline, CDR1 is SNHLY and CDR2 is FYNNEI. The CDR3 coding sequence is TGTGCCAGCGGTGGAGAGAATGAAAAACTGTTTTTT. Its translation: CASGGENEKLFF.

This clone was found many times. This chain links TRBV6-1 with TRBJ2-2, with TRBD1 matching over 9 bases. CDR1 and CDR2 from the germline V gene are MNHNS and SASEGT. The CDR3 totals 16 residues. The V and J ends lost 3 bases and 5 bases, in that order; junction bases with no gene match: 7. The CDR3 sequence is CASSETGQGGTGELFF. The CDR3 DNA reads as TGTGCCAGCAGTGAGACGGGACAGGGTGGGACCGGGGAGCTGTTTTTT.

The chain joins TRBV28 to TRBJ2-7, with a possible D match to TRBD2 (7 bases). The CDR3 consists of 13 residues. Deletions cut 7 bases from V and 4 bases from J, with 14 bases between. From germline, CDR1 is MDHEN and CDR2 SYDVKM. The CDR3 nucleotides are TGTGCCAGCAACATAGGGGGGGCGTACGAGCAGTACTTC. Protein: CASNIGGAYEQYF.

This chain connects TRBV7-2 to TRBJ2-3; D not resolved. CDR3 size: 13 residues. Germline lookup yields CDR1 SGHTA and CDR2 FQGNSA. V dropped 7 bases and J dropped 2 bases, with 10 bases sitting between them. The CDR3 spells CASTNTLTDTQYF. The CDR3 nucleotides are TGTGCCAGCACCAATACCCTCACAGATACGCAGTATTTT.

The rearrangement links TRBV27 to TRBJ2-2, with D uncertain. Trimming took off 3 bases at V and 7 bases at J, with 6 bases between the two ends. Germline V CDR1 and CDR2: MNHEY, SMNVEV (reference sequence). The CDR3 is 12 amino acids. In nucleotides, the CDR3 is TGTGCCAGCAGTTTCCGCTTCGGGGAGCTGTTTTTT. Its protein product is CASSFRFGELFF.

V is TRBV5-1 and J is TRBJ2-1, with unresolved D. Trimming took 1 base from V and 3 from J, leaving 11 bases between them. The CDR3 sequence is 15 residues long. Germline V CDR1 and CDR2: SGHRS, YFSETQ. In nucleotides, the CDR3 is TGCGCCAGCAGCTTGAACGCAGGTAACTACAATGAGCAGTTCTTC. It translates to CASSLNAGNYNEQFF. Drawing the rest from reference TRBV5-1 and TRBJ2-1, the complete variable domain is KAGVTQTPRYLIKTRGQQVTLSCSPISGHRSVSWYQQTPGQGLQFLFEYFSETQRNKGNFPGRFSGRQFSNSRSEMNVSTLELGDSALYLCASSLNAGNYNEQFFGPGTRLTVL.

V and J are TRBV6-1 and TRBJ1-2, with D perhaps TRBD1 (5 bases). The V and J ends lost 8 bases and 8 bases respectively, with 18 bases between them. CDR1 MNHNS and CDR2 SASEGT come from the germline V gene. The CDR3 extends over 13 amino acids. DNA for the CDR3: TGTGCCAGCCAAAGGGGTTCTACGGACGGCTACACCTTC. Amino acids: CASQRGSTDGYTF.

The chain employs TRBV28 and TRBJ2-7; D assignment may be TRBD1 or TRBD2 (5 bases each). This CDR3 spans 15 amino acids. CDR1 and CDR2 (germline): MDHEN, SYDVKM. The V gene lost 6 bases and the J gene lost 3 bases, with 18 bases spanning the gap. The CDR3 protein is CASRSGAGVNYEQYF. The CDR3 nucleotides are TGTGCCAGCAGATCCGGGGCCGGTGTTAACTACGAGCAGTACTTC.

This chain uses TRBV28 with TRBJ2-5; 7 nucleotides agree with TRBD2. With V trimmed by 4 bases and J by 2 bases, 4 bases remained unmatched. Germline values: CDR1 MDHEN, CDR2 SYDVKM. CDR3 length equals 14 residues. CDR3 nucleotides: TGTGCCAGCAGTTCCGGGGGGTCTCAAGAGACCCAGTACTTC. Its protein product is CASSSGGSQETQYF.

The chain recombines TRBV5-1 with TRBJ2-7; D uncertain. V dropped 0 bases and J dropped 2 bases, with 12 bases sitting between them. Germline V gene data show CDR1 as SGHRS and CDR2 as YFSETQ. This CDR3 spans 15 amino acids. The CDR3 loop reads CASSLGQIATYEQYF. CDR3 in DNA: TGCGCCAGCAGCTTGGGACAAATCGCCACCTACGAGCAGTACTTC. Filled out from reference TRBV5-1 and TRBJ2-7, the complete variable domain reads KAGVTQTPRYLIKTRGQQVTLSCSPISGHRSVSWYQQTPGQGLQFLFEYFSETQRNKGNFPGRFSGRQFSNSRSEMNVSTLELGDSALYLCASSLGQIATYEQYFGPGTRLTVT.

The chain uses TRBV2 and TRBJ1-2, with D perhaps TRBD1 (5 bases). V lost 6 bases, J lost 6 bases, and 23 bases lay in between. Germline lookup yields CDR1 SNHLY and CDR2 FYNNEI. This CDR3 has 16 amino acids. The CDR3 DNA reads as TGTGCCAGCAGCCTTGGGACGAGCCGCAGTACAGATGGCTACACCTTC. Translated: CASSLGTSRSTDGYTF.

This clone is a singleton in its sample. CDR3 nucleotide sequence: TGTGCCAGCAGTTCCGGGACAGGGGGCCTCCACGAGCAGTACTTC. Encoded protein: CASSSGTGGLHEQYF. The chain joins TRBV5-4 to TRBJ2-7, with TRBD1 matching 12 bases. The germline V gene has CDR1 SGHNT and CDR2 YYREEE (reference sequence). V shed 5 bases and J 5 bases; nucleotides not matched to a gene: 8. The CDR3 totals 15 residues.

This chain links TRBV6-1 with TRBJ2-5; a weak D match, TRBD2 (5 bases). There are 13 residues in the CDR3. Trimming removed 6 bases at V and 11 bases at J, with 19 bases between. Germline assignment: CDR1 MNHNS and CDR2 SASEGT. The CDR3 coding sequence is TGTGCCAGCAGCTCACTACGACGGGGTTATCAGTACTTC. This sequence encodes CASSSLRRGYQYF.

The chain recombines TRBV7-2 with TRBJ2-2; 11 bases match TRBD2. Losses at the gene ends were 8 bases for V and 7 bases for J; bases not matched to a gene: 6. CDR3 length: 14 amino acids. The germline gives CDR1 SGHTA, CDR2 FQGNSA. CDR3 DNA: TGTGCCAGCGTTAGCGGGAGGGACCTCGGGGAGCTGTTTTTT. It encodes CASVSGRDLGELFF.

The V call is TRBV6-5, the J call TRBJ2-2; the D is unclear. V lost 2 bases to trimming and J lost 6 bases, with 7 bases between them. This CDR3 region has 13 residues. Per germline, CDR1 MNHEY and CDR2 SVGAGI. In nucleotides, the CDR3 is TGTGCCAGCAGTTACGGGAAGGCCGGGGAGCTGTTTTTT. It yields the protein CASSYGKAGELFF.

As concerns this clone: No DNA is shown, since the ends of the CDR3 on it are uncertain; the CDR3 is the one TCRdb lists. The chain joins TRBV5-4 to TRBJ2-2. A total of 15 residues make up the CDR3, ends included. Germline CDR1 reads SGHNT; CDR2 reads YYREEE (reference sequence). The CDR3 region is CASSLKGFGAGELFF.

The chain couples TRBV29-1 to TRBJ2-1, with 13 bases that match TRBD2. Germline V CDR1 and CDR2: SQVTM, ANQGSEA. The CDR3 is 16 amino acids. With 1 base clipped from V and 5 bases from J, the junction kept 5 bases outside the gene matches. This chain's CDR3 is CSVEARTSGRDNEQFF. In DNA form, the CDR3 reads TGCAGCGTTGAAGCCCGGACTAGCGGGAGAGACAATGAGCAGTTCTTC.

This chain links TRBV25-1 with TRBJ2-7; D possibly corresponds to TRBD2 (5 bases). V was cut by 2 bases and J by 0 bases, with 8 bases left in between. From germline, CDR1 is MGHDK and CDR2 SYGVNS. The CDR3 has 14 residues. The CDR3 sequence: CASSEPGNSYEQYF. CDR3 sequence (DNA): TGTGCCAGCAGTGAACCCGGGAACTCCTACGAGCAGTACTTC.